This T cell receptor (beta chain) was captured by sequencing in a study of T cells after yellow fever vaccination. Study-level results: Although the secondary response was weaker, it peaked faster, at day 5 versus 15. Most primary-vaccination clones recurred post-booster (nearly 98% CD4, around 88% CD8). There was a small share of clonotypes that showed up in both the CD4 and CD8 compartments.

CDR3 size: 14 residues. Germline CDR1 and CDR2: MNHEY and SVGAGI. V lost 0 bases and J lost 2, with 8 bases in between. TCR cDNA, made by 5'RACE template switching, carried an added universal primer site and UMIs. TCRdb used MiXCR to reprocess the 5' RACE reads, holding one entry per CDR3 protein. The sample shows 55,000 or so distinct CDR3 sequences, around 7% of them seen only once. The starting material was CD8+ T cells not binding an NS4B(214-222) dextramer, sorted from PBMCs, obtained about 49 days after the first yellow fever vaccination. This TCR was sampled from a man aged 18 to 29 who received the YFV17D yellow fever vaccine. The chain uses TRBV6-5 and TRBJ2-7, with D perhaps matching TRBD2 (5 bases). As DNA, the CDR3 is TGTGCCAGCAGTTACTCTGAGGGAGCCTACGAGCAGTACTTC. Its protein product is CASSYSEGAYEQYF.